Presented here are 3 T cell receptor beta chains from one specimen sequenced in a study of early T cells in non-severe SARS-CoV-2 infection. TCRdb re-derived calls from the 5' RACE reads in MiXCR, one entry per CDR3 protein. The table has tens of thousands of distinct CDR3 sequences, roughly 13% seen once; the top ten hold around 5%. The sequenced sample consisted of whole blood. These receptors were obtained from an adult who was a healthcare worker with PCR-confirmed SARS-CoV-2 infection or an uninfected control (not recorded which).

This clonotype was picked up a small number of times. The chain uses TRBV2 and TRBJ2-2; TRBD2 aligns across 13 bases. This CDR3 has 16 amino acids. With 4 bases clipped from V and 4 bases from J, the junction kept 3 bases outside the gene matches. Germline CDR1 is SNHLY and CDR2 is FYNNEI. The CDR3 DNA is TGTGCCAGCAGTGCAAGGACTAGCGGGAGCACCGGGGAGCTGTTTTTT. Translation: CASSARTSGSTGELFF.

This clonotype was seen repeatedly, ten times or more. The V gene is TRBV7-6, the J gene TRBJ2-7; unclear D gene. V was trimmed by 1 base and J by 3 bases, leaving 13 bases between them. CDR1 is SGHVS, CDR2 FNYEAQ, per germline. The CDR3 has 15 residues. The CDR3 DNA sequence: TGTGCCAGCAGCTTAGAGGACGGATTCAGCTACGAGCAGTACTTC. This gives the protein CASSLEDGFSYEQYF.

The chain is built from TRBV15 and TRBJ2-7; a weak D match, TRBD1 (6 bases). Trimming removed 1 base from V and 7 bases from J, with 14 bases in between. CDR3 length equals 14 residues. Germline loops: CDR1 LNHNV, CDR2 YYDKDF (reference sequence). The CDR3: CATSRGGNRDEQYF. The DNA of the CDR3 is TGTGCCACCAGCAGAGGGGGGAACAGGGATGAGCAGTACTTC.